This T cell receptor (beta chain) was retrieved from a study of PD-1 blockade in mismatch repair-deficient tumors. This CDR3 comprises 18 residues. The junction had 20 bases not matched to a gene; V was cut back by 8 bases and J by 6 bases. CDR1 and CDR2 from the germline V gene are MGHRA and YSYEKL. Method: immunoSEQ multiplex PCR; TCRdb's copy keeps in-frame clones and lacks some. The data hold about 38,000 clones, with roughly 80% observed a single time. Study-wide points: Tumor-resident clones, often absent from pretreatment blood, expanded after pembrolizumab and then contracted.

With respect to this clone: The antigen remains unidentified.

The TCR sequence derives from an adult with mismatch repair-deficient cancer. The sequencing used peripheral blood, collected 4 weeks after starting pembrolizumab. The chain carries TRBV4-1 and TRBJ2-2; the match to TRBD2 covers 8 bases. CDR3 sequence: CASGVGILQREKPGELFF. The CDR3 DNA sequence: TGCGCCAGCGGAGTGGGTATTTTGCAGCGGGAGAAACCCGGGGAGCTGTTTTTT.